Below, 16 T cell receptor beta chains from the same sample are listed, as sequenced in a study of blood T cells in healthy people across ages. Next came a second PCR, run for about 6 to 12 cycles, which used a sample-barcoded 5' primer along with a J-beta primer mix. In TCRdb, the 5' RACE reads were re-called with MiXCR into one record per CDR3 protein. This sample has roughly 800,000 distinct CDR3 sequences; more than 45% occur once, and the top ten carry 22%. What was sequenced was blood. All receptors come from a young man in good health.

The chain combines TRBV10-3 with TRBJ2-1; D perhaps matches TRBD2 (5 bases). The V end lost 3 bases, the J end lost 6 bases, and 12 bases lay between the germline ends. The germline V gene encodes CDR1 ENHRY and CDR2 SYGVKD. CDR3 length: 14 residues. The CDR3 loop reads CAISEWVRGNEQFF. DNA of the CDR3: TGTGCCATCAGTGAATGGGTCCGGGGCAATGAGCAGTTCTTC.

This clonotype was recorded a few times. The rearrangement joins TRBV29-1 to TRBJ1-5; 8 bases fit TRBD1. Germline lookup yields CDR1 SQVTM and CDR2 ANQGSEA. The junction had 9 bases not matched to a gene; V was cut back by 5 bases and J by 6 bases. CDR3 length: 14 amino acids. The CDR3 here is CSVIDRGFGQPQHF. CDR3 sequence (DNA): TGCAGCGTTATAGACAGGGGATTTGGTCAGCCCCAGCATTTT.

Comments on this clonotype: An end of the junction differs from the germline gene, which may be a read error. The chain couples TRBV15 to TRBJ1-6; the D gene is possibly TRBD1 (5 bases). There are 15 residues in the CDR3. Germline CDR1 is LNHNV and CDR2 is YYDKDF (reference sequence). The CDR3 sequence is CATSRDMGVGSLLHF. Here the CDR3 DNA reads TGTGCCACCAGCAGAGATATGGGGGTCGGTTCACTCCTCCACTTT.

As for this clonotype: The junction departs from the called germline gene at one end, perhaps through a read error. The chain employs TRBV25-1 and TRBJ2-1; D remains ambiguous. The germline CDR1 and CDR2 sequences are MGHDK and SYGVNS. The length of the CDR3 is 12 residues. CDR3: CANNAAQNVQFF. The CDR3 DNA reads TGTGCCAACAATGCAGCCCAAAATGTGCAGTTCTTC.

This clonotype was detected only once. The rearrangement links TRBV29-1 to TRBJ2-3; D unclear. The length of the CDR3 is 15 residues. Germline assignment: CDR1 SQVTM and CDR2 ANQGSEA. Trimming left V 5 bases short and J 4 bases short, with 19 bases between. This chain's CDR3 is CSVSDAKGGPDTQYF. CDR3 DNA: TGCAGCGTTTCGGACGCGAAGGGTGGGCCAGATACGCAGTATTTT.

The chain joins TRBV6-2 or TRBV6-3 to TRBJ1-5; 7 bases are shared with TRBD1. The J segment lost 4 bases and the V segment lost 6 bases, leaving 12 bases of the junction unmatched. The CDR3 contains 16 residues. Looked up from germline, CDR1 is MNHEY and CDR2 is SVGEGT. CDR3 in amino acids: CASSRGGGQTNQPQHF. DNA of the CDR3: TGTGCCAGCAGCCGAGGCGGGGGACAGACAAATCAGCCCCAGCATTTT.

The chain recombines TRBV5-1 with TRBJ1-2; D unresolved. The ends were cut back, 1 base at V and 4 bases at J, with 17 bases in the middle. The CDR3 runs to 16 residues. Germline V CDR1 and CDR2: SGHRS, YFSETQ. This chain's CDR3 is CASSLRDEGRGYGYTF. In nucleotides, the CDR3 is TGCGCCAGCAGCTTGAGAGACGAGGGCCGAGGCTATGGCTACACCTTC.

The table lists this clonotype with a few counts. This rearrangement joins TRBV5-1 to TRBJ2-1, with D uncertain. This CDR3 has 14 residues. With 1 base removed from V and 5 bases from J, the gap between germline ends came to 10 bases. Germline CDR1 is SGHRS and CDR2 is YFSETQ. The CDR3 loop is CASSLLGNHNEQFF. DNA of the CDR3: TGCGCCAGCAGCTTGTTGGGCAACCACAATGAGCAGTTCTTC.

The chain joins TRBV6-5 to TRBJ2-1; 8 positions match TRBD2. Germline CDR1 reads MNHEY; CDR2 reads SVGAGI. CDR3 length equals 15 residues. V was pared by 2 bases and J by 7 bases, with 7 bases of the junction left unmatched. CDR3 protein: CASSYLGLAGNEQFF. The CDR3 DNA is TGTGCCAGCAGTTACCTCGGACTAGCTGGGAATGAGCAGTTCTTC.

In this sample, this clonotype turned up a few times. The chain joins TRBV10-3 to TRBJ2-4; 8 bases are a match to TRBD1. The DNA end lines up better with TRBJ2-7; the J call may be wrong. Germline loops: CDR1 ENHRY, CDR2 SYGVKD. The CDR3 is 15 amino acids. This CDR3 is CAISETDRGDDEQYF. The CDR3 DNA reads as TGTGCCATCAGTGAGACCGACAGGGGAGATGACGAGCAGTACTTC.

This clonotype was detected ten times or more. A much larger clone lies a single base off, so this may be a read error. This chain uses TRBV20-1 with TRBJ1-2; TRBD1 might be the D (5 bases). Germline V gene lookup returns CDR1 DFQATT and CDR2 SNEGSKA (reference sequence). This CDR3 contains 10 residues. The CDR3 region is CRAGGGGYTF. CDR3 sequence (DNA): TGCAGGGCTGGGGGGGGTGGCTACACCTTC.

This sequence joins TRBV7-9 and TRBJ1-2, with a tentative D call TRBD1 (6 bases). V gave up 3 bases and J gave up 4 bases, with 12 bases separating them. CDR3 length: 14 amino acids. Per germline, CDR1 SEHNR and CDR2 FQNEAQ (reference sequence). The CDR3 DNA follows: TGTGCCAGCAGCTTCGGAGACAGGTTCTATGGCTACACCTTC. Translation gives CASSFGDRFYGYTF.

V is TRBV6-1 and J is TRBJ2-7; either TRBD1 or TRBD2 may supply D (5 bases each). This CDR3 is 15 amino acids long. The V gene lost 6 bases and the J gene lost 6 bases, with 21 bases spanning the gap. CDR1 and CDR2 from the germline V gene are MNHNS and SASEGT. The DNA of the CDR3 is TGTGCCAGCAGAGCCTCGAGGGGTGGAGGACTCGAGCAGTACTTC. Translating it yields CASRASRGGGLEQYF.

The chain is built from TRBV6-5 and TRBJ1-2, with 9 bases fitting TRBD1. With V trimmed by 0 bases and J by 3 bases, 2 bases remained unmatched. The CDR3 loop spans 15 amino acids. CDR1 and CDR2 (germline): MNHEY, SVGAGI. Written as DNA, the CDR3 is TGTGCCAGCAGTTACTCGACAGGGGGAGACTATGGCTACACCTTC. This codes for CASSYSTGGDYGYTF.

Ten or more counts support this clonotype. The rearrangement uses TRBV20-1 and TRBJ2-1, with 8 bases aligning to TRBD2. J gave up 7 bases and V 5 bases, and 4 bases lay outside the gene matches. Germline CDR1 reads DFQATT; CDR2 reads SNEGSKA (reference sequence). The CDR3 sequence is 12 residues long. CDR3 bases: TGCAGTGCTCAGCGGGAGTATAATGAGCAGTTCTTC. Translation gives CSAQREYNEQFF.

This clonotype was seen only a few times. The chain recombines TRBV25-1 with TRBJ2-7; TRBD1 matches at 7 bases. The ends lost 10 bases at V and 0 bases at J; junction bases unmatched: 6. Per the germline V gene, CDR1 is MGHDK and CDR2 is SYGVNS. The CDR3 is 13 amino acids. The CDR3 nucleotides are TGTGCCACCACACGGGACAGCTCCTACGAGCAGTACTTC. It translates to CATTRDSSYEQYF.